The 20 T cell receptor beta chains reported below all come from one sample, sequenced in a study of Graves' ophthalmopathy and Graves' hyperthyroidism. TCR beta CDR3 amplification used RNA transcripts. Second-round multiplex PCR followed a first-round RT-PCR using HTBI primers. TCRdb ran MiXCR on the multiplex PCR reads and lists one entry per CDR3 protein. The sample contains about half a million distinct CDR3 sequences, 14% of which appear only once. The sequencing input was blood. The receptor set was obtained from a woman between 25 and 40 years old with Graves' ophthalmopathy.

The CDR3 nucleotides are TGTGCCATCAGTGGAGGTTCTAGCGGGACCCGCGAGCAGTACTTC. Its translation: CAISGGSSGTREQYF. The J gene is TRBJ2-7, the V gene TRBV10-3, with 9 bases aligning to TRBD2. The CDR3 sequence is 15 residues long. V shed 4 bases and J 6 bases; nucleotides not matched to a gene: 10. Germline V gives CDR1 ENHRY, CDR2 SYGVKD.

This clonotype was detected many times. As the CDR3 is not closed by the conserved phenylalanine or tryptophan, this likely results from a read error. The gene calls are TRBV12-3 or TRBV12-4 and TRBJ2-7; 9 bases are a match to TRBD1. With V trimmed by 5 bases and J by 4 bases, 3 bases remained unmatched. The CDR3 is 13 amino acids. The CDR3 sequence is CASSGTGRYEQYL. For the CDR3, the DNA is TGTGCCAGCAGTGGGACAGGGAGGTACGAGCAGTACCTC.

This clonotype has just a few counts. The CDR3 region has the DNA TGTGCCTCCTCAAAGGTGGAACAGGGAATAGCTGAAGCTTTCTTT. Translated: CASSKVEQGIAEAFF. This chain connects TRBV6-4 to TRBJ1-1; D may be TRBD1 (6 bases). Per germline, CDR1 MRHNA and CDR2 SNTAGT. Trimming cost V 11 bases and J 6 bases, with 25 bases left between them. The CDR3 has 15 amino acids.

V is TRBV18 and J is TRBJ2-2, with D unclear. The CDR3 loop spans 16 amino acids. Germline V lookup: CDR1 KGHSH, CDR2 LQKENI. The ends were cut back, 6 bases at V and 1 base at J, with 15 bases in the middle. The CDR3 DNA follows: TGTGCCAGCTCCTACCGGAGAACAGTGAACACCGGGGAGCTGTTTTTT. It translates to CASSYRRTVNTGELFF.

This clonotype was counted only a few times. It is likely a read error, because the conserved phenylalanine at the end of the CDR3 is missing. The J gene is TRBJ1-1, the V gene TRBV30, with D unclear. This CDR3 spans 12 amino acids. CDR1 is GTSNPN and CDR2 is SVGIG in the germline V gene (reference sequence). In DNA form, the CDR3 reads TGTGCCTGTAGTGTAGGCTCTACGGTAGCTTTCTAT. This translates into CACSVGSTVAFY.

This clonotype has a count of ten or more. The V and J genes are TRBV27 and TRBJ1-2; 10 bases line up with TRBD1. The J segment lost 1 base and the V segment lost 5 bases, leaving 7 bases of the junction unmatched. The CDR3 has 16 amino acids. Germline V lookup: CDR1 MNHEY, CDR2 SMNVEV (reference sequence). The CDR3 DNA reads as TGTGCCAGCAGTGCGACAGGGGGCGCTTATAACTATGGCTACACCTTC. Translation gives CASSATGGAYNYGYTF.

At least ten counts were recorded for this clonotype. The V gene is TRBV6-5, the J gene TRBJ1-2, with a weak D call TRBD1 (6 bases). In germline, CDR1 is MNHEY, CDR2 SVGAGI. Trimming left V 2 bases short and J 6 bases short, with 10 bases between. This CDR3 is built from 13 residues. CDR3 amino acids: CASSYRQGNGYTF. CDR3 nucleotides: TGTGCCAGCAGTTACCGGCAGGGGAATGGCTACACCTTC.

The V and J genes are TRBV5-1 and TRBJ2-5, with 12 bases that match TRBD2. CDR1 is SGHRS, CDR2 YFSETQ, per germline. Losses at the gene ends were 1 base for V and 0 bases for J; bases not matched to a gene: 4. The CDR3 totals 17 residues. CDR3 in DNA: TGCGCCAGCAGCTTGATACGGACTAGCGGGAACCAAGAGACCCAGTACTTC. It is translated as CASSLIRTSGNQETQYF. The variable domain in full, completed from reference TRBV5-1 and TRBJ2-5, reads KAGVTQTPRYLIKTRGQQVTLSCSPISGHRSVSWYQQTPGQGLQFLFEYFSETQRNKGNFPGRFSGRQFSNSRSEMNVSTLELGDSALYLCASSLIRTSGNQETQYFGPGTRLLVL.

This clonotype occurred many times. The CDR3 region has the DNA TGTGCCAGCAGTCGGGGGTACTCCTATAATTCACCCCTCCACTTT. Translating gives CASSRGYSYNSPLHF. The J gene is TRBJ1-6, the V gene TRBV6-1; possible D gene TRBD1, 5 bases. Germline V gene data show CDR1 as MNHNS and CDR2 as SASEGT. Trimming took off 5 bases at V and 0 bases at J, with 8 bases between the two ends. The CDR3 extends over 15 amino acids.

This clonotype was detected a few times. This chain uses TRBV11-2 with TRBJ2-7, with D possibly matching TRBD1 (7 bases). Germline CDR1 reads SGHAT; CDR2 reads FQNNGV. Trimming cost V 2 bases and J 1 base, with 12 bases left between them. This CDR3 is built from 15 residues. CDR3 DNA sequence: TGTGCCAGCAGCTTATGGGAGGACAGGTCCTACGAGCAGTACTTC. Encoded protein: CASSLWEDRSYEQYF.

This clonotype showed up many times. This rearrangement joins TRBV2 to TRBJ2-7; 7 bases map to TRBD2. This CDR3 is built from 14 residues. J was trimmed by 3 bases and V by 4 bases; bases with no gene match: 6. Germline V gene sequence: CDR1 SNHLY, CDR2 FYNNEI. Written as DNA, the CDR3 is TGTGCCAGCAGTGCGAAGCTAGCGGACTACGAGCAGTACTTC. Its translation: CASSAKLADYEQYF.

This clonotype has a count of ten or more. The chain recombines TRBV27 with TRBJ1-2; D is possibly TRBD1 (5 bases). This CDR3 is 14 amino acids long. V lost 1 base and J lost 10, with 16 bases in between. Per germline, CDR1 MNHEY and CDR2 SMNVEV (reference sequence). The CDR3 nucleotides are TGTGCCAGCAGTTTATTGCCAGGGCCGGGCCCCTACACCTTC. Encoded protein: CASSLLPGPGPYTF.

The sample holds many counts of this clonotype. The genes are TRBV4-1 and TRBJ1-2, with 9 bases identical to TRBD1. V dropped 1 base and J dropped 6; count of bases not matched to a gene: 9. This CDR3 has 16 residues. The germline V gene encodes CDR1 MGHRA and CDR2 YSYEKL. This CDR3 reads CASSQAPGQGSHGYTF. The CDR3 coding sequence is TGCGCCAGCAGCCAAGCACCGGGACAGGGCTCTCATGGCTACACCTTC.

This clonotype was seen a handful of times. The genes are TRBV25-1 and TRBJ2-5; no reliable D call. Trimming took 0 bases from V and 7 from J, leaving 6 bases between them. The germline V gene has CDR1 MGHDK and CDR2 SYGVNS. The CDR3 loop spans 12 amino acids. The CDR3 loop is CASSEYQATQYF. In nucleotides, the CDR3 is TGTGCCAGCAGTGAATATCAGGCGACCCAGTACTTC.

This chain links TRBV10-3 with TRBJ2-3; 8 nucleotides align to TRBD2. Germline V gene lookup returns CDR1 ENHRY and CDR2 SYGVKD. V was clipped by 6 bases and J by 0 bases; unmatched bases: 14. The CDR3 is made up of 18 amino acids. CDR3 region: CAISPSLNSGGSTDTQYF. Written as DNA, the CDR3 is TGTGCCATCAGCCCCTCTCTTAATTCGGGGGGGAGCACAGATACGCAGTATTTT.

This clonotype was picked up many times. CDR3 residues: CSIGRIGTEAFF. CDR3 bases: TGCAGTATAGGACGGATTGGGACTGAAGCTTTCTTT. The chain carries TRBV20-1 and TRBJ1-1; D remains ambiguous. Germline V CDR1 and CDR2: DFQATT, SNEGSKA (reference sequence). The CDR3 loop spans 12 amino acids. The ends were cut back, 8 bases at V and 5 bases at J, with 15 bases in the middle.

This clonotype has only a few counts. The chain couples TRBV6-5 to TRBJ2-2; tentative D call: TRBD2 (6 bases). The V and J ends lost 4 bases and 6 bases respectively, with 12 bases between them. The CDR3 contains 14 residues. Germline V lookup: CDR1 MNHEY, CDR2 SVGAGI. The CDR3: CASSSFSGSGELFF. For the CDR3, the DNA is TGTGCCAGCAGTTCTTTTAGCGGTTCCGGGGAGCTGTTTTTT.

This clonotype was recorded many times. The V gene is TRBV20-1, the J gene TRBJ1-6, with D unresolved. The germline V gene has CDR1 DFQATT and CDR2 SNEGSKA (reference sequence). The CDR3 totals 14 residues. Trimming pared 5 bases from V and 9 bases from J, leaving 17 bases between. In nucleotides, the CDR3 is TGCAGTGCTGAATCGGGATCGATGGGTTCACCCCTCCACTTT. As protein: CSAESGSMGSPLHF.

Concerning this clonotype itself: Relative to the germline gene, one junction end is altered; a read error may explain this. The gene calls are TRBV28 and TRBJ2-5; TRBD2 matches at 7 bases. Germline CDR1 reads MDHEN; CDR2 reads SYDVKM. This CDR3 spans 16 amino acids. Here the CDR3 DNA reads TGTGCCAGCAGACTAGTTGCGGGAGCAAACCAAGAGACCGAGTACTTC. Encoded protein: CASRLVAGANQETEYF.

There are a few counts of this clonotype. The chain is built from TRBV18 and TRBJ1-5; unclear D gene. The CDR3 is 15 amino acids. Trimming removed 6 bases from V and 1 base from J, with 13 bases in between. Germline assignment: CDR1 KGHSH and CDR2 LQKENI. The DNA for the CDR3 is TGTGCCAGCTCTACCAGCATGGGGAGCAATCAGCCCCAGCATTTT. This translates into CASSTSMGSNQPQHF.